The rows below give T cell receptor beta chains drawn from one sample of a study of beta chain features in type 1 diabetes. Sequencing used immunoSEQ multiplex PCR; TCRdb keeps in-frame clones, though not all of them. There are hundreds of thousands of clones in the sample; around 15% occur only once, and about 6.6% lies in the top ten. Material for sequencing was central memory CD4+ T cells from blood. The receptors were sampled from a man younger than 45 in good health. CDR3s include the opening cysteine and the closing phenylalanine or tryptophan. The order of the fields is J gene, D gene, V gene, clone size, CDR3 protein, CDR3 DNA. D genes are given only for firm matches. Clone sizes are given selectively: once, few, many, or a class where the clone is expanded.

TRBJ2-3 | - | TRBV2 | few | CASSTRLGDTQYF | TGTGCCAGCTCAACGAGACTCGGAGATACGCAGTATTTT
TRBJ2-3 | - | TRBV4-1 | - | CASSQDRRGASVTDTQYF | TGCGCCAGCAGCCAAGATAGACGGGGGGCGTCGGTCACAGATACGCAGTATTTT
TRBJ2-1 | - | TRBV11-2 | - | CASSLDSFYNEQFF | TGTGCCAGCAGCTTAGATTCCTTCTACAATGAGCAGTTCTTC
TRBJ1-1 | - | TRBV7-6 | - | CASSLERDTEAFF | TGTGCCAGCAGCTTAGAACGGGACACTGAAGCTTTCTTT
TRBJ2-5 | TRBD2 | TRBV5-1 | few | CASSISGGREETQYF | TGCGCCAGCAGCATTAGCGGGGGCCGGGAAGAGACCCAGTACTTC
TRBJ2-5 | - | TRBV6-5 | - | CASHRYQETQYF | TGTGCCAGTCACAGGTACCAAGAGACCCAGTACTTC
TRBJ2-5 | - | TRBV5-4 | - | CASSGGGTQETQYF | TGTGCCAGCAGCGGAGGTGGAACCCAAGAGACCCAGTACTTC
TRBJ2-5 | - | TRBV6-5 | - | CASSLNYETQYF | TGTGCCAGCAGTTTAAACTACGAGACCCAGTACTTC
TRBJ1-1 | - | TRBV10-3 | - | CASSARRTGNTEAFF | TGTGCCAGCAGTGCACGCCGCACAGGGAACACTGAAGCTTTCTTT
TRBJ1-1 | TRBD1 | TRBV19 | - | CASSRQGANTEAFF | TGTGCCAGTAGTAGGCAGGGGGCGAACACTGAAGCTTTCTTT
TRBJ1-3 | - | TRBV18 | - | CASSPEGSGNTIYF | TGTGCCAGCTCACCGGAGGGGTCTGGAAACACCATATATTTT
TRBJ1-5 | - | TRBV6-1 | few | CASKGGGNQPQHF | TGTGCCAGCAAGGGAGGGGGCAATCAGCCCCAGCATTTT
TRBJ1-2 | TRBD1 | TRBV11-2 | few | CASTGTADGYTF | TGTGCCAGCACCGGGACAGCCGATGGCTACACCTTC
TRBJ2-5 | - | TRBV7-3 | - | CASSSMQGETQYF | TGTGCCAGCAGCTCTATGCAGGGGGAGACCCAGTACTTC
TRBJ2-1 | - | TRBV5-4 | - | CASSQEAYNEQFF | TGTGCCAGCAGCCAGGAGGCGTACAATGAGCAGTTCTTC
TRBJ2-7 | - | TRBV7-2 | few | CASSSGTAPYEQYF | TGTGCCAGCAGCTCCGGGACGGCCCCCTACGAGCAGTACTTC
TRBJ2-3 | TRBD2 | TRBV4-1 | few | CASSQGGRGADTQYF | TGCGCCAGCAGCCAAGGCGGTCGGGGGGCAGATACGCAGTATTTT
TRBJ2-1 | TRBD2 | TRBV7-9 | - | CASNKIAGWGEQFF | TGTGCCAGCAACAAGATAGCGGGATGGGGTGAGCAGTTCTTC
TRBJ2-5 | TRBD2 | TRBV7-7 | few | CASSSQRGRRETQYF | TGTGCCAGCAGCTCCCAGCGGGGGCGTCGAGAGACCCAGTACTTC
TRBJ2-4 | TRBD2 | TRBV14 | - | CASSQARASGRLAKNIQYF | TGTGCCAGCAGCCAAGCCCGGGCTAGCGGGAGGCTAGCCAAAAACATTCAGTACTTC
TRBJ2-3 | TRBD2 | TRBV27 | - | CASSLQPGLVTDTQYF | TGTGCCAGCAGTTTACAACCGGGACTAGTGACAGATACGCAGTATTTT
TRBJ2-7 | TRBD2 | TRBV9 | few | CASSVGWTSLPSEQYF | TGTGCCAGCAGCGTAGGGTGGACTAGCCTGCCGAGTGAGCAGTACTTC
TRBJ2-1 | TRBD2 | TRBV4-3 | few | CASRDERGGPSSEQFF | TGCGCCAGCAGGGACGAGCGGGGGGGCCCCTCAAGTGAGCAGTTCTTC
TRBJ1-6 | TRBD1 | TRBV4-1 | - | CASSQVGTGSLILHF | TGCGCCAGCAGCCAAGTAGGGACAGGATCTTTGATCCTCCACTTT
TRBJ2-1 | TRBD2 | TRBV30 | few | CAAPGGGSYNEQFF | TGTGCCGCCCCGGGGGGGGGCAGCTACAATGAGCAGTTCTTC
TRBJ1-5 | - | TRBV6-5 | - | CASRRDGSNQPQHF | TGTGCCAGCAGGCGCGACGGTAGCAATCAGCCCCAGCATTTT
TRBJ2-1 | TRBD2 | TRBV19 | - | CASRAGGPSADEQFF | TGTGCCAGCAGAGCGGGAGGGCCCTCTGCCGATGAGCAGTTCTTC
TRBJ1-1 | TRBD1 | TRBV7-9 | - | CASSSPDRVNTEAFF | TGTGCCAGCAGCTCGCCGGACAGGGTGAACACTGAAGCTTTCTTT
TRBJ2-7 | - | TRBV5-4 | few | CASSPPHRTYEQYF | TGTGCCAGCAGCCCCCCACACAGGACCTACGAGCAGTACTTC